One sample yielded the 3 T cell receptor beta chains listed below, sequenced in a study of OX40 agonist ivuxolimab in advanced cancers. Data came from immunoSEQ multiplex PCR; TCRdb stores just in-frame clones and leaves some out. Among approximately 99,000 clones listed, roughly 90% were seen once. The sequenced sample was CD4+ or CD8+ T cells sorted from blood, obtained in a trial of the OX40 agonist ivuxolimab. The receptors originated from an adult with an advanced solid tumor such as melanoma, head and neck, liver or kidney cancer.

The chain carries TRBV6-5 and TRBJ1-2, with 8 bases that match TRBD1. J lost 7 bases, V lost 7 bases, and 14 bases had no gene match. The CDR3 is made up of 15 amino acids. Germline V gene sequence: CDR1 MNHEY, CDR2 SVGAGI. The CDR3 DNA reads as TGTGCCAGCACCCGGGACAGGTCTCTTTGGAGTGGCTACACCTTC. Its protein is CASTRDRSLWSGYTF.

This rearrangement joins TRBV20-1 to TRBJ2-1; no reliable D call. V was trimmed by 6 bases and J by 8 bases, leaving 11 bases between them. Per the germline V gene, CDR1 is DFQATT and CDR2 is SNEGSKA (reference sequence). This CDR3 has 11 amino acids. CDR3 amino acids: CSALYRDEQFF. DNA of the CDR3: TGCAGTGCCCTGTATCGGGATGAGCAGTTCTTC.

The rearrangement links TRBV5-1 to TRBJ1-3; possibly TRBD1 for D (5 bases). The CDR3 has 15 residues. The germline gives CDR1 SGHRS, CDR2 YFSETQ. Deletions cut 4 bases from V and 0 bases from J, with 11 bases between. The CDR3 loop reads CASSIAGTSGNTIYF. The CDR3 coding sequence is TGCGCCAGCAGCATCGCAGGGACCTCTGGAAACACCATATATTTT.